This T cell receptor beta chain comes out of a study of cytomegalovirus exposure and HLA in healthy donors. Findings of the study overall: Roughly even sequencing depth across donors was the assumption behind the presence/absence analyses. Among TCR beta chains, those listed as cytomegalovirus-associated numbered around 160. Among immune exposure information, only CMV serostatus was available.

Comments on this clone: Its antigen is not identified.

This CDR3 is 13 amino acids long. The V and J ends lost 8 bases and 0 bases, in that order; junction bases with no gene match: 1. CDR1 is LNHDA, CDR2 SQIVND, per germline (reference sequence). PCR used 60 Vbeta primers and 13 Jbeta primers. Per the authors' pipeline: A follow-up analysis tallied tens of millions of unique TCR beta chains, roughly 11 million shared. The assay was immunoSEQ multiplex PCR, and TCRdb's table has in-frame clones only and misses some. V and J calls and clone size come straight from that table; D and trimming were deduced from the DNA. The table lists roughly 190,000 clones, roughly four fifths of them singletons.

The material sequenced was PBMCs. The rearrangement uses TRBV19 and TRBJ2-4, with 7 bases matching TRBD2. This receptor was obtained from a woman aged 25 to 39 in good health and CMV-seropositive. The CDR3 sequence: CASGLEAKNIQYF. The DNA of the CDR3 is TGTGCCAGTGGACTAGAAGCCAAAAACATTCAGTACTTC.